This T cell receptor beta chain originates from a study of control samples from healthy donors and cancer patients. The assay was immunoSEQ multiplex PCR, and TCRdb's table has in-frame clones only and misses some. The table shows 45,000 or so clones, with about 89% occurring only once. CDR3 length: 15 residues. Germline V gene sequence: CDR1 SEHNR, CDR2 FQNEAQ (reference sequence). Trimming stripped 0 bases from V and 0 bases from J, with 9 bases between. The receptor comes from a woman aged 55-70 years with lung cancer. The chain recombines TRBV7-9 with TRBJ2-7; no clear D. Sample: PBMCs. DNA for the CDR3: TGTGCCAGCAGCTTAGCCGATGCGAGCTCCTACGAGCAGTACTTC. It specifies CASSLADASSYEQYF.